The next 24 T cell receptor beta chains were all read from a single sample in a study of cytomegalovirus exposure and HLA in healthy donors. The data were produced by immunoSEQ multiplex PCR, yet TCRdb's version contains in-frame clones alone and is incomplete. The sample shows some 260,000 clones, more than 75% of them seen only once. Sequencing used PBMCs. Receptors originate from a man younger than 35 in good health and CMV-seropositive.

This chain joins TRBV27 and TRBJ2-3; weak D call: TRBD2 (5 bases). Trimming took off 6 bases at V and 5 bases at J, with 15 bases between the two ends. CDR3 size: 14 residues. Germline V gene sequence: CDR1 MNHEY, CDR2 SMNVEV (reference sequence). The CDR3 here is CASSLNERRDTQYF. The CDR3 bases are TGTGCCAGCAGCCTGAACGAGCGGAGAGATACGCAGTATTTT.

This CDR3 reads CASRILSSDRVPVYEQYF. For the CDR3, the DNA is TGCGCCAGCAGGATATTGAGCTCGGACAGGGTACCCGTGTACGAGCAGTACTTC. This chain connects TRBV5-1 to TRBJ2-7, with 8 bases that match TRBD1. With V trimmed by 5 bases and J by 4 bases, 20 bases remained unmatched. This CDR3 comprises 18 residues. Germline values: CDR1 SGHRS, CDR2 YFSETQ.

The J gene is TRBJ2-5, the V gene TRBV14; D gene uncertain. Germline CDR1 and CDR2: SGHDN and FVKESK. Between the trimmed V and J ends, which lost 4 bases and 2 bases, there was a span of 8 bases. The CDR3 extends over 13 amino acids. Here the CDR3 reads CASSPGLQETQYF. For the CDR3, the DNA is TGTGCCAGCAGCCCGGGCCTTCAAGAGACCCAGTACTTC.

The chain recombines TRBV11-2 with TRBJ2-1; a possible D gene is TRBD2 (5 bases). The germline V gene has CDR1 SGHAT and CDR2 FQNNGV. CDR3 length equals 13 residues. Trimming cost V 4 bases and J 4 bases, with 8 bases left between them. The CDR3 here is CASSSTSYNEQFF. In nucleotides, the CDR3 is TGTGCCAGCAGCTCAACTAGTTACAATGAGCAGTTCTTC.

The chain employs TRBV28 and TRBJ2-4, with D tentatively TRBD1 (6 bases). This CDR3 has 18 residues. CDR1 is MDHEN, CDR2 SYDVKM, per germline. The V and J ends lost 5 bases and 0 bases respectively, with 20 bases between them. Written as DNA, the CDR3 is TGTGCCAGCAGTCCCCAGGGTCTACAGGGAATAGCCAAAAACATTCAGTACTTC. Translating it yields CASSPQGLQGIAKNIQYF. Filled out from reference TRBV28 and TRBJ2-4, the complete variable domain reads DVKVTQSSRYLVKRTGEKVFLECVQDMDHENMFWYRQDPGLGLRLIYFSYDVKMKEKGDIPEGYSVSREKKERFSLILESASTNQTSMYLCASSPQGLQGIAKNIQYFGAGTRLSVL.

The V and J genes are TRBV2 and TRBJ2-7; D tentatively fits TRBD1 or TRBD2 (5 bases each). Germline V gene data show CDR1 as SNHLY and CDR2 as FYNNEI. The CDR3 covers 14 residues. V dropped 6 bases and J dropped 2 bases, with 14 bases sitting between them. CDR3 in DNA: TGTGCCAGCAGCCCCGGGACGGGAACCTACGAGCAGTACTTC. The encoded protein is CASSPGTGTYEQYF.

The chain's CDR3 is CASTLRGSSYGYTF. As DNA, the CDR3 is TGTGCCAGCACACTCAGGGGAAGTTCCTATGGCTACACCTTC. This chain links TRBV2 with TRBJ1-2; D might be TRBD1 (6 bases). This CDR3 comprises 14 residues. The V end lost 7 bases, the J end lost 4 bases, and 16 bases lay between the germline ends. Germline CDR1 reads SNHLY; CDR2 reads FYNNEI.

The V call is TRBV6-5, the J call TRBJ1-1, with a possible D match to TRBD1 (5 bases). The germline V and J ends were trimmed by 1 base and 3 bases, with 15 bases remaining between them. The germline CDR1 and CDR2 sequences are MNHEY and SVGAGI. The CDR3 spans 16 residues. The CDR3 coding sequence is TGTGCCAGCAGTTACTTGTTGGGGGAAGGATACACTGAAGCTTTCTTT. It translates to CASSYLLGEGYTEAFF.

V usage is TRBV30 and J usage is TRBJ2-7; 13 nucleotides agree with TRBD2. Trimming took 2 bases from V and 0 from J; bases not matched to a gene: 1. The CDR3 runs to 15 residues. CDR1 is GTSNPN and CDR2 is SVGIG in the germline V gene (reference sequence). CDR3 loop: CAWSRTSGSSYEQYF. The CDR3 DNA sequence: TGTGCCTGGAGTCGGACTAGCGGGAGCTCCTACGAGCAGTACTTC. Full variable domain (missing parts from reference TRBV30 and TRBJ2-7): SQTIHQWPATLVQPVGSPLSLECTVEGTSNPNLYWYRQAAGRGLQLLFYSVGIGQISSEVPQNLSASRPQDRQFILSSKKLLLSDSGFYLCAWSRTSGSSYEQYFGPGTRLTVT.

The CDR3: CASRGLAGVYEQYF. The CDR3 coding sequence is TGTGCCAGCAGGGGACTAGCGGGAGTTTACGAGCAGTACTTC. The chain uses TRBV2 and TRBJ2-7, with 14 bases lining up with TRBD2. There are 14 residues in the CDR3. V lost 6 bases and J lost 4; bases outside the gene matches: 2. The germline CDR1 and CDR2 sequences are SNHLY and FYNNEI.

A single count supports this clone. This sequence joins TRBV28 and TRBJ2-7; the match to TRBD2 covers 11 bases. The CDR3 loop spans 15 amino acids. Trimming cost V 6 bases and J 3 bases; bases outside gene matches: 7. CDR1 MDHEN and CDR2 SYDVKM come from the germline V gene. As DNA, the CDR3 is TGTGCCAGCAGGCCCACTAGCGGGAGCATCTACGAGCAGTACTTC. Its protein is CASRPTSGSIYEQYF.

The chain combines TRBV19 with TRBJ1-3; possible D gene TRBD1, 6 bases. Trimming left V 7 bases short and J 0 bases short, with 10 bases between. Germline CDR1 and CDR2: LNHDA and SQIVND (reference sequence). This CDR3 comprises 14 residues. CDR3: CASTPQGSGNTIYF. The CDR3 DNA reads TGTGCCAGTACTCCACAGGGCTCTGGAAACACCATATATTTT.

This rearrangement joins TRBV6-6 to TRBJ1-2; no reliable D call. V lost 0 bases and J lost 4, with 6 bases in between. CDR1 and CDR2 (germline): MNHNY, SVGAGI (reference sequence). This CDR3 comprises 13 residues. DNA of the CDR3: TGTGCCAGCAGTTACTCTCCGATCTATGGCTACACCTTC. As protein: CASSYSPIYGYTF.

In DNA form, the CDR3 reads TGTGCCAGCAGCTTAGCCCTATCCTACGAGCAGTACTTC. Protein: CASSLALSYEQYF. The chain employs TRBV7-9 and TRBJ2-7; no firm D call. The CDR3 runs 13 residues. Between the trimmed V and J ends, which lost 0 bases and 1 base, there was a span of 4 bases. In germline, CDR1 is SEHNR, CDR2 FQNEAQ (reference sequence).

This clone was seen more than once but under ten times. The V call is TRBV5-4, the J call TRBJ1-1; D unresolved. Germline assignment: CDR1 SGHNT and CDR2 YYREEE (reference sequence). CDR3 length: 15 amino acids. The V and J ends lost 2 bases and 5 bases respectively, with 16 bases between them. The CDR3 coding sequence is TGTGCCAGCAGCTTAGGTACCTTAGGTGGGACTGAAGCTTTCTTT. Translating gives CASSLGTLGGTEAFF.

As DNA, the CDR3 is TGTGCCAGCAGATCCCACGGACAGAACACCGGGGAGCTGTTTTTT. Protein product: CASRSHGQNTGELFF. The chain is built from TRBV27 and TRBJ2-2, with D maybe TRBD1 (5 bases). In germline, CDR1 is MNHEY, CDR2 SMNVEV (reference sequence). Trimming pared 6 bases from V and 1 base from J, leaving 12 bases between. CDR3 length: 15 residues.

The rearrangement uses TRBV29-1 and TRBJ2-3, with D possibly matching TRBD2 (5 bases). The CDR3 covers 13 residues. Germline V CDR1 and CDR2: SQVTM, ANQGSEA. V was trimmed by 4 bases and J by 5 bases, leaving 13 bases between them. Written as DNA, the CDR3 is TGCAGCGTTGGTGTGGGAGTGAAAGATACGCAGTATTTT. Residues: CSVGVGVKDTQYF.

The chain employs TRBV6-5 and TRBJ2-1; TRBD2 matches 12 bases. The CDR3 runs 15 residues. V lost 8 bases, J lost 8 bases, and 10 bases stayed unmatched. CDR1 and CDR2 (germline): MNHEY, SVGAGI. CDR3 nucleotide sequence: TGTGCCAGCTGCCGTCTAGCGGGAGGGGCCTATGAGCAGTTCTTC. Residues: CASCRLAGGAYEQFF.

The J gene is TRBJ2-1, the V gene TRBV29-1; 8 nucleotides agree with TRBD2. Per germline, CDR1 SQVTM and CDR2 ANQGSEA. Trimming removed 4 bases from V and 7 bases from J; junction bases left unmatched: 9. The CDR3 has 14 residues. The CDR3 nucleotides are TGCAGCGTTGTAGGCGGGAGGACTATGAATGAGCAGTTCTTC. This translates into CSVVGGRTMNEQFF.

Details on this clone: Other DNA sequences from this sample encode an identical CDR3 as well. The chain has TRBV30 and TRBJ2-3; D remains ambiguous. The CDR3 sequence is 15 residues long. The V end lost 0 bases, the J end lost 3 bases, and 13 bases lay between the germline ends. Germline CDR1 is GTSNPN and CDR2 is SVGIG (reference sequence). CDR3 coding DNA: TGTGCCTGGAGTGTACTGGGGTCGGGTACAGATACGCAGTATTTT. This encodes CAWSVLGSGTDTQYF.

The chain joins TRBV7-2 to TRBJ2-7; no firm D call. Germline CDR1 reads SGHTA; CDR2 reads FQGNSA. V lost 0 bases and J 1 base, leaving 7 bases between the germline ends. The CDR3 has 14 residues. This CDR3 is CASSLAAGSYEQYF. In DNA form, the CDR3 reads TGTGCCAGCAGCTTAGCGGCCGGATCCTACGAGCAGTACTTC.

The rearrangement uses TRBV7-2 and TRBJ2-7, with 10 nucleotides matching TRBD2. Per germline, CDR1 SGHTA and CDR2 FQGNSA. This CDR3 comprises 14 residues. V was clipped by 1 base and J by 5 bases; unmatched bases: 2. The DNA of the CDR3 is TGTGCCAGCAGCTTAGGAGCGGGAGGGCACGAGCAGTACTTC. This codes for CASSLGAGGHEQYF. The variable domain in full, with the rest retrieved from reference TRBV7-2 and TRBJ2-7, is GAGVSQSPSNKVTEKGKDVELRCDPISGHTALYWYRQSLGQGLEFLIYFQGNSAPDKSGLPSDRFSAERTGGSVSTLTIQRTQQEDSAVYLCASSLGAGGHEQYFGPGTRLTVT.

This chain links TRBV27 with TRBJ2-7; TRBD2 aligns across 7 bases. This CDR3 contains 14 residues. The V and J ends lost 5 bases and 4 bases, in that order; junction bases with no gene match: 8. The V gene's germline CDR1 is MNHEY and CDR2 SMNVEV (reference sequence). CDR3 residues: CASSGREGPYEQYF. For the CDR3, the DNA is TGTGCCAGCAGTGGGAGGGAGGGCCCATACGAGCAGTACTTC.

The chain uses TRBV7-2 and TRBJ1-2; no reliable D call. This CDR3 contains 13 residues. Trimming pared 6 bases from V and 5 bases from J, leaving 13 bases between. Germline CDR1 is SGHTA and CDR2 is FQGNSA. The CDR3 region has the DNA TGTGCCAGCAGGTATGGAGGAGGTTATGGCTACACCTTC. This translates into CASRYGGGYGYTF.